This T cell receptor (beta chain) was obtained from a study of human T cells and chemical hapten exposure. Findings and limits, study-wide: The formation of large CDR3 similarity clusters by expanded TCRs significantly exceeded that of controls.

TCRdb analysed the RACE reads with MiXCR anew, one entry per CDR3 protein. The repertoire has about 52,000 distinct CDR3 sequences, 9.9% of them found once; the top ten carry roughly 15%. Time point specified: patch test 3, about 24 weeks after DPC sensitization. Regarding treatment: therapeutic diphenylcyclopropenone sensitization with weekly scalp DPC. For this clonotype: Its antigen is still unknown.

The clonotype originates from a woman aged 40 to 50 with alopecia areata. Some clones in this sample may be carry-over from other donors' samples. The sequences come from whole blood, collected in connection with sensitization to the hapten diphenylcyclopropenone (DPC).

Here the CDR3 reads CASSGQGKITGELFF. The CDR3 DNA reads TGTGCCAGCAGTGGACAGGGGAAAATAACCGGGGAGCTGTTTTTT. This chain uses TRBV2 with TRBJ2-2, with 8 nucleotides matching TRBD1. V lost 4 bases and J lost 5; bases outside the gene matches: 6. This CDR3 contains 15 residues. Germline V gene lookup returns CDR1 SNHLY and CDR2 FYNNEI.